This TCR beta chain was captured by sequencing in a study of T cells in localized non-small cell lung cancer. Points from the study as a whole: Detection in adjacent lung was observed for a median approximately 53 of the top 100 tumor clones. Heterogeneity cannot be ruled out, as sequencing used one tumor region only. Compared with tumor, uninvolved adjacent lung displayed greater T cell clonality, ranking highest overall. Those with higher blood T cell density had longer overall survival.

As for this clone: Its antigen is not known.

Repertoires were generated with immunoSEQ multiplex PCR, while TCRdb's copy carries only in-frame clones and drops some. The table has around 41,000 clones, 85% to 90% seen once. The germline V gene has CDR1 SGHVS and CDR2 FNYEAQ. V was clipped by 1 base and J by 8 bases, with 14 bases between them. The CDR3 is 15 residues long. V usage is TRBV7-6 and J usage is TRBJ1-4; D is ambiguous. Sequenced material: peripheral blood, taken before any cancer treatment. The clonotype was recovered from a female donor older than 55 with stage I squamous cell lung carcinoma. The CDR3 protein is CASSLGTVAAEKLFF. CDR3 bases: TGTGCCAGCAGCTTAGGCACGGTCGCGGCAGAAAAACTGTTTTTT.